What follows is one T cell receptor beta chain and its context. This clonotype was recorded at least ten times. Its binding antigen is unknown. Per-base quality was not reported, and no clone a single base away is much larger than it. The treatment or condition label of this sample denotes: live attenuated yellow fever vaccine strain. At every blood-draw timepoint, two biological replicates of bulk PBMCs were collected. A standard Ficoll-Paque protocol was used to isolate PBMCs from peripheral blood. TriZol was used to extract RNA from bulk PBMCs, CD4 and CD8 fractions, and dextramer-positive and dextramer-negative fractions. This sample stems from a study of T cells after yellow fever vaccination (dated by TCRdb to about 2019). About the full investigation: Libraries from fractions with low cell numbers were prepared with the SMART-Seq v4 Ultra Low Input RNA kit. To follow T-cell clones before and after primary and booster YFV17D yellow fever vaccination, bulk TCR alpha and beta repertoires were sequenced over time. Two healthy male donors, one aged 18 to 30 and one aged 30 to 40 years, made up the cohort. Blood was collected at multiple timepoints before and after primary and secondary immunization, and bulk PBMC replicates and cell subsets were isolated.

CDR1 and CDR2 (SNHLY, FYNNEI) derive from the germline V gene. The CDR3 sequence holds 14 residues, the cysteine and phenylalanine included. The DNA shown is the 42-base CDR3, in frame from base 1. Trimming takes 7 bases off V and 8 bases off J; junction bases not matched to a gene: 8. Sequencing relied on an Illumina NovaSeq 6000. Synthesis of TCR cDNA relied on 5'RACE template switching, a step that introduced a universal primer site along with unique molecular identifiers. cDNA synthesis was primed from both the TCR alpha and TCR beta constant segments. Library amplification used two PCR steps, and the second PCR step added sample barcodes and sequencing adapters. Sequencing of libraries was performed on Illumina HiSeq 2500 (2x100 bp) or NovaSeq (2x150 bp). The authors' pipeline ran thus. Demultiplexing of reads and collapsing into UMI consensus sequences were performed with MIGEC, and V(D)J alignment was carried out with MiXCR. Using edgeR on replicate PBMC samples, clonotypes were called vaccine-responding if FDR was below 0.01 and the log2 fold change was above 5 up to day 15. Each bulk clonotype received a CD4 or CD8 identity based on whether the sequenced CD4 or CD8 repertoire contained that clonotype at higher abundance. The public reads were reanalyzed by TCRdb: fastp trimming at Q25, MiXCR alignment, in-frame beta chains only. When rows share a CDR3 protein, they turn into one entry using the most common DNA and genes. These V and J calls are TCRdb output, not the study's own analysis. Across this sample there are some 350,000 distinct CDR3 sequences, with 3.5% to 4.5% seen only once. In total, the top ten clones hold roughly 26% of the sample.

Broad study findings and their caveats: Because abundant contaminating clonotypes from the bulk population could be contained in FACS-sorted repertoires, computational filtering was required. Compared with the primary T-cell response, the secondary T-cell response was faster but weaker, reaching its peak on day 5 rather than on day 15. The study included only a couple of donors, which limits how far the findings can be generalized. Most clones expanded after primary vaccination were re-detected after the booster (approximately 95% of CD4 and approximately 85% of CD8), suggesting broad memory maintenance. A small fraction of clonotypes appeared in both the CD4 and CD8 compartments, likely as a result of convergent recombination.

The sequence is built from TRBV2 and TRBJ1-2, with 12 bases aligning to TRBD1. The input for sequencing was PBMCs, taken 5 days after the yellow fever booster vaccination. The TCR sequence derives from a man younger than 35 who received the YFV17D yellow fever vaccine. The sequenced DNA is TGTGCCAGCAAGGGACAGGGGGCTGTAAAAGGCTACACCTTC. This yields the protein CASKGQGAVKGYTF.